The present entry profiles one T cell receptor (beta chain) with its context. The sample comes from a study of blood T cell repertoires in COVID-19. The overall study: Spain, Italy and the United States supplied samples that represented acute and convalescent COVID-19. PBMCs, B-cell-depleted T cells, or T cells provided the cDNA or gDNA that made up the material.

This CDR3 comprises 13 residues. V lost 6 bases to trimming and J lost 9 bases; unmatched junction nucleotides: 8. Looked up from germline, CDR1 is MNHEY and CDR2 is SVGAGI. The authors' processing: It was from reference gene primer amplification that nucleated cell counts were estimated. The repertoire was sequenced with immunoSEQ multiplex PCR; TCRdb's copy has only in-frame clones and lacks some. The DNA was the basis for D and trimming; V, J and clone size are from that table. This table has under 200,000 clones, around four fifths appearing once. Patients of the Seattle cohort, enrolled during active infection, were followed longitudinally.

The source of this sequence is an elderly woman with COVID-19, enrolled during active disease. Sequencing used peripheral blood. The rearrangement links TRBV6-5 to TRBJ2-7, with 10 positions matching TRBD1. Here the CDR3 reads CASRLQTGGSQYF. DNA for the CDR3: TGTGCCAGCAGATTACAGACAGGGGGCTCGCAGTACTTC.